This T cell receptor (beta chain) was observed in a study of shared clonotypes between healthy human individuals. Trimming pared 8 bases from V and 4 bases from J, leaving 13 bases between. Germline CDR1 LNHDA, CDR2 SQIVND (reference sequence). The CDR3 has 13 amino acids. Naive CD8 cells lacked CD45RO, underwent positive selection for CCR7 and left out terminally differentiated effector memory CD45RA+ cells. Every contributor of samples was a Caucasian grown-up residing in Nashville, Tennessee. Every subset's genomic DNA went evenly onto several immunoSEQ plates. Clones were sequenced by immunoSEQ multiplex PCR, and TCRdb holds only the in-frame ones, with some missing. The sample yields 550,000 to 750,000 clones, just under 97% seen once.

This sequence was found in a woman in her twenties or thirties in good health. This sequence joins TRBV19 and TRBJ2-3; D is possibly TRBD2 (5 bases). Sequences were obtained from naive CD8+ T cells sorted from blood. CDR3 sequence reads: CASSSGPSDTQYF. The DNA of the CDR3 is TGTGCCAGTTCCAGCGGTCCTTCAGATACGCAGTATTTT.